The 19 T cell receptor beta chains given below trace back to one sample, sequenced in a study of response to subunit inactivated influenza vaccine. One entry per CDR3 protein results from TCRdb running MiXCR on the RT-PCR reads. The sample shows roughly 550,000 distinct CDR3 sequences, roughly 23% of them seen only once. This sample was also put to use in a study of T cells expressing NK-cell markers. Per that study: As the method of synthesis, 5'RACE template switching with UMIs yielded TCR beta cDNA.

Specimen: CD4+ T cells sorted from PBMCs, collected 12 days after vaccination. All receptors derive from a man between 45 and 60 years old who received an inactivated influenza vaccine.

J is TRBJ2-7 and V is TRBV20-1; TRBD2 aligns across 9 bases. Germline V gives CDR1 DFQATT, CDR2 SNEGSKA (reference sequence). V dropped 6 bases and J dropped 4; count of bases not matched to a gene: 10. The CDR3 sequence is 14 residues long. The CDR3 DNA is TGCAGTGCGACCGAGGCTAGCGGGATGTACGAGCAGTACTTC. Translation gives CSATEASGMYEQYF.

The sample holds a few counts of this clonotype. This chain links TRBV20-1 with TRBJ2-7; the D gene is possibly TRBD2 (5 bases). The germline CDR1 and CDR2 sequences are DFQATT and SNEGSKA (reference sequence). CDR3 size: 13 residues. V lost 4 bases to trimming and J lost 0 bases, with 10 bases between them. The CDR3 region is CSATGGLSYEQYF. CDR3 sequence (DNA): TGCAGTGCTACCGGCGGGCTCTCCTACGAGCAGTACTTC.

V usage is TRBV12-3 or TRBV12-4 and J usage is TRBJ2-3; D is ambiguous. Trimming stripped 0 bases from V and 8 bases from J, with 12 bases between. CDR3 length: 14 amino acids. Here the CDR3 DNA reads TGTGCCAGCAGTTTAGCGTCCCAGCTGAGTACGCAGTATTTT. Amino acids: CASSLASQLSTQYF.

This clonotype was seen ten or more times. The J gene is TRBJ1-5, the V gene TRBV2, with D possibly being TRBD1 (5 bases). The CDR3 contains 16 residues. Germline V gene data show CDR1 as SNHLY and CDR2 as FYNNEI. Trimming removed 2 bases at V and 1 base at J, with 12 bases between. The CDR3 DNA follows: TGTGCCAGCAGTGAATTGTGGGGGTTGAGCAATCAGCCCCAGCATTTT. Translating it yields CASSELWGLSNQPQHF.

This rearrangement joins TRBV9 to TRBJ2-5; D might be TRBD1 (6 bases). Germline V gene sequence: CDR1 SGDLS, CDR2 YYNGEE. The CDR3 is 13 residues long. Trimming pared 2 bases from V and 3 bases from J, leaving 8 bases between. The CDR3 region has the DNA TGTGCCAGCAGCGTTCGACAGGAAGAGACCCAGTACTTC. This sequence encodes CASSVRQEETQYF.

V and J are TRBV6-2 or TRBV6-3 and TRBJ1-1; no definite D call. There are 16 residues in the CDR3. The germline V and J ends were trimmed by 0 bases and 0 bases, with 11 bases remaining between them. Germline V gene lookup returns CDR1 MNHEY and CDR2 SVGEGT. The CDR3 here is CASSYSGSPMNTEAFF. CDR3 in DNA: TGTGCCAGCAGTTACTCGGGCAGCCCCATGAACACTGAAGCTTTCTTT.

The chain couples TRBV20-1 to TRBJ2-5; possibly TRBD1 for D (5 bases). V shed 3 bases and J shed 0 bases, with 11 bases lying between them. CDR3 size: 14 residues. Germline assignment: CDR1 DFQATT and CDR2 SNEGSKA (reference sequence). CDR3 loop: CSASGRAYQETQYF. The CDR3 nucleotides read TGCAGTGCTAGTGGCAGGGCGTACCAAGAGACCCAGTACTTC.

This clonotype was counted only a few times. The CDR3 is CASTPRGGDYEQYF. In nucleotides, the CDR3 is TGTGCCAGCACCCCACGAGGGGGAGACTACGAGCAGTACTTC. This chain joins TRBV6-1 and TRBJ2-7, with a possible D match to TRBD1 (6 bases). Trimming left V 7 bases short and J 3 bases short, with 16 bases between. The CDR3 runs to 14 residues. Germline loops: CDR1 MNHNS, CDR2 SASEGT.

This chain joins TRBV23-1 and TRBJ2-7, with D unclear. TRBV23-1 is assigned to the ORF class and has an uncertain function. CDR3 length: 16 amino acids. V dropped 2 bases and J dropped 1 base, with 15 bases sitting between them. The CDR3 is CASSQPPARASYEQYF. Written as DNA, the CDR3 is TGCGCCAGCAGTCAACCCCCGGCAAGGGCGTCCTACGAGCAGTACTTC.

There are a few counts of this clonotype. J is TRBJ2-1 and V is TRBV3-1, with D unclear. Trimming stripped 4 bases from V and 6 bases from J, with 13 bases between. Per the germline V gene, CDR1 is LGHDT and CDR2 is YNNKEL (reference sequence). CDR3 size: 14 residues. Here the CDR3 reads CASSRDARVNEQFF. The CDR3 nucleotides are TGTGCCAGCAGCCGAGATGCCCGGGTCAATGAGCAGTTCTTC.

This clonotype was observed once. The rearrangement uses TRBV7-2 and TRBJ2-3, with 9 bases fitting TRBD2. The CDR3 is made up of 17 amino acids. The germline gives CDR1 SGHTA, CDR2 FQGNSA. Trimming removed 1 base from V and 4 bases from J; junction bases left unmatched: 9. CDR3 DNA: TGTGCCAGCAGCTTAGGAGCGGGAGGTTACATGGCAGATACGCAGTATTTT. Translating it yields CASSLGAGGYMADTQYF.

Points on this clonotype: Germline and junction disagree at one end, which may indicate a read error. The chain combines TRBV12-3 or TRBV12-4 with TRBJ2-2, with unresolved D. The CDR3 has 14 amino acids. CDR3 loop: CASSKDPKTGELFF. As DNA, the CDR3 is TGTGCCAGCAGCAAAGACCCGAAGACCGGGGAGCTGTTTTTT.

The V call is TRBV4-1, the J call TRBJ1-6, with D possibly matching TRBD1 (5 bases). V lost 0 bases and J 7 bases, leaving 10 bases between the germline ends. The CDR3 sequence is 15 residues long. Per germline, CDR1 MGHRA and CDR2 YSYEKL. The CDR3 sequence: CASSQEQGLNSPLHF. The CDR3 DNA follows: TGCGCCAGCAGCCAAGAGCAGGGACTAAATTCACCCCTCCACTTT.

The V gene is TRBV5-6, the J gene TRBJ2-1; D perhaps matches TRBD2 (5 bases). V lost 5 bases and J 9 bases, leaving 15 bases between the germline ends. Germline lookup yields CDR1 SGHDT and CDR2 YYEEEE. The CDR3 is 13 residues long. The CDR3 sequence: CASSSGHAGEQFF. In DNA form, the CDR3 reads TGTGCCAGCAGTTCGGGTCATGCGGGTGAGCAGTTCTTC.

This clonotype was counted between two and nine times. The V gene is TRBV2, the J gene TRBJ1-2; no reliable D call. From germline, CDR1 is SNHLY and CDR2 FYNNEI. V gave up 7 bases and J gave up 1 base, with 13 bases separating them. The CDR3 loop spans 14 amino acids. CDR3 sequence (DNA): TGTGCCAGCACCCAAGAGCAGATTAACTATGGCTACACCTTC. Translated, it gives CASTQEQINYGYTF.

This chain connects TRBV11-2 to TRBJ2-7; D is ambiguous. The V gene's germline CDR1 is SGHAT and CDR2 FQNNGV. V was shortened by 1 base and J by 2 bases, with 9 bases between the two germline ends. This CDR3 has 14 amino acids. The CDR3 reads CASSLVPETYEQYF. CDR3 coding DNA: TGTGCCAGCAGCTTAGTTCCGGAAACCTACGAGCAGTACTTC.

CDR3 sequence: CASSVTGDRAEQFF. DNA for the CDR3: TGCGCCAGCAGCGTCACAGGGGATCGGGCTGAGCAGTTCTTC. The rearrangement uses TRBV5-1 and TRBJ2-1; 7 bases fit TRBD1. J gave up 9 bases and V 4 bases, and 10 bases lay outside the gene matches. Germline CDR1 SGHRS, CDR2 YFSETQ. The CDR3 totals 14 residues.

This clonotype was detected only a few times. The chain recombines TRBV12-3 or TRBV12-4 with TRBJ1-2; TRBD1 might be the D (5 bases). The CDR3 contains 13 residues. The V end lost 7 bases, the J end lost 8 bases, and 17 bases lay between the germline ends. This CDR3 reads CASTLSPQGGYTF. In nucleotides, the CDR3 is TGTGCCAGCACCCTATCGCCCCAGGGCGGCTACACCTTC.

In the case of this clonotype: A read error may account for a junction end that differs from germline. V usage is TRBV12-5 and J usage is TRBJ1-1; the D is unclear. The CDR3 has 10 residues. Germline CDR1 is LGHNT and CDR2 is FRNRAP. The CDR3 protein is CASGPLCRRF. CDR3 DNA: TGTGCTAGTGGTCCCCTATGTCGGCGCTTT.